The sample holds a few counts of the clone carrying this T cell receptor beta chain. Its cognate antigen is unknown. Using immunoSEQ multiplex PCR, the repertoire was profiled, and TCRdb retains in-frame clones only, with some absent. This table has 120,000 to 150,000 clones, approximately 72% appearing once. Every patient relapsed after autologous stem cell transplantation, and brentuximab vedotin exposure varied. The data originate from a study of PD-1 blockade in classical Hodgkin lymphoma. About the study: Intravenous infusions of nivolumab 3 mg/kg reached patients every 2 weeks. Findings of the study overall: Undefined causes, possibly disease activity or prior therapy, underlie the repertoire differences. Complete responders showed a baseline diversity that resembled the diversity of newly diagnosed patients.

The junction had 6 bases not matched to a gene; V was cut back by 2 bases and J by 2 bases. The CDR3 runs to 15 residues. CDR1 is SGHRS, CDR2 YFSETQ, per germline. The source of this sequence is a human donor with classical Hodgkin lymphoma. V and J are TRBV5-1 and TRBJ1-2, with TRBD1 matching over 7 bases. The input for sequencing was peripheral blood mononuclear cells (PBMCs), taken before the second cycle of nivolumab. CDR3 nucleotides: TGCGCCAGCAGCTTCCCGGGACAGACCAACTATGGCTACACCTTC. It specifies CASSFPGQTNYGYTF.